One and the same sample provided the 22 T cell receptor beta chains below, sequenced in a study of identical twins. TCRdb passed the 5' RACE reads through MiXCR, listing each CDR3 protein once. The table shows 550,000 to 700,000 distinct CDR3 sequences, with 9% to 10% occurring only once. The data also belong to a second study, concerning yellow fever vaccine responses in identical twins.

Material: PBMCs. The receptor source for this set is a woman aged 18-35 years in good health.

The V call is TRBV7-3, the J call TRBJ1-6; D unresolved. Germline V lookup: CDR1 SGHTA, CDR2 FQGTGA. The CDR3 spans 14 residues. The V gene lost 7 bases and the J gene lost 10 bases, with 17 bases spanning the gap. CDR3 residues: CASTEGPGKSPLHF. The CDR3 DNA is TGTGCCAGCACCGAGGGCCCAGGAAAATCACCCCTCCACTTT.

There are a few counts of this clonotype. The V gene is TRBV7-2, the J gene TRBJ2-1; TRBD1 matches at 10 bases. V dropped 5 bases and J dropped 6; count of bases not matched to a gene: 4. The germline gives CDR1 SGHTA, CDR2 FQGNSA. The CDR3 runs to 14 residues. As DNA, the CDR3 is TGTGCCAGCAGCACGGGACAGGGGACCAATGAGCAGTTCTTC. Translated, it gives CASSTGQGTNEQFF.

The sample holds a few counts of this clonotype. This chain joins TRBV13 and TRBJ2-2; D possibly corresponds to TRBD2 (6 bases). CDR1 PRHDT and CDR2 FYEKMQ come from the germline V gene (reference sequence). This CDR3 region has 15 residues. V was shortened by 3 bases and J by 5 bases, with 13 bases between the two germline ends. The CDR3 loop reads CASSLEGSGTGELFF. CDR3 nucleotides: TGTGCCAGCAGCTTGGAGGGGTCGGGTACCGGGGAGCTGTTTTTT.

This clonotype has more than one count but fewer than ten. This chain links TRBV12-3 or TRBV12-4 with TRBJ2-7, with D perhaps matching TRBD2 (5 bases). The CDR3 is made up of 13 amino acids. The V and J ends lost 6 bases and 7 bases respectively, with 16 bases between them. The CDR3 DNA sequence: TGTGCCAGCAGCCCCAAGAGGGTTTGGGAGCAGTACTTC. This sequence encodes CASSPKRVWEQYF.

This clonotype was detected only a few times. The gene calls are TRBV6-5 and TRBJ2-1, with TRBD2 as a possible D gene (5 bases). Germline assignment: CDR1 MNHEY and CDR2 SVGAGI. The length of the CDR3 is 14 residues. V lost 0 bases and J 10 bases, leaving 13 bases between the germline ends. CDR3 nucleotides: TGTGCCAGCAGTTACTCGATCGGGGTAGGAGAGCAGTTCTTC. Protein sequence: CASSYSIGVGEQFF.

This clonotype was detected ten times or more. The chain combines TRBV20-1 with TRBJ2-5; 7 bases line up with TRBD1. The ends lost 5 bases at V and 5 bases at J; junction bases unmatched: 5. The CDR3 runs 12 residues. Germline V gene lookup returns CDR1 DFQATT and CDR2 SNEGSKA (reference sequence). The CDR3 sequence: CSADSRGETQYF. In nucleotides, the CDR3 is TGCAGTGCTGACTCCAGGGGGGAGACCCAGTACTTC.

The chain joins TRBV29-1 to TRBJ2-7; D might be TRBD1 (5 bases). The CDR3 is made up of 14 amino acids. The germline V and J ends were trimmed by 6 bases and 5 bases, with 20 bases remaining between them. Germline CDR1 and CDR2: SQVTM and ANQGSEA. The CDR3, as DNA: TGCAGCGTCAATAAAGGGGCCTCTGATCACGAGCAGTACTTC. Translating it yields CSVNKGASDHEQYF.

This clonotype was observed at least ten times. The chain joins TRBV6-5 to TRBJ1-5; D remains ambiguous. The V end lost 0 bases, the J end lost 3 bases, and 9 bases lay between the germline ends. Germline V lookup: CDR1 MNHEY, CDR2 SVGAGI. The CDR3 extends over 15 amino acids. The CDR3 sequence is CASSYSARYNQPQHF. Written as DNA, the CDR3 is TGTGCCAGCAGTTACTCCGCCAGATACAATCAGCCCCAGCATTTT.

The rearrangement uses TRBV29-1 and TRBJ2-5; D is uncertain. With 0 bases removed from V and 2 bases from J, the gap between germline ends came to 16 bases. The CDR3 is made up of 16 amino acids. The germline V gene encodes CDR1 SQVTM and CDR2 ANQGSEA. Written as DNA, the CDR3 is TGCAGCGTTGAAGAGTTGGGAACAGTTCTTCAAGAGACCCAGTACTTC. It is translated as CSVEELGTVLQETQYF.

This clonotype was counted between two and nine times. The chain carries TRBV4-3 and TRBJ2-6; 8 positions agree with TRBD2. Germline V gene sequence: CDR1 LGHNA, CDR2 YSLEER. The CDR3 loop spans 16 amino acids. The V gene end was trimmed by 1 base and the J gene end by 2 bases; junction bases not matched to a gene: 1. The CDR3 sequence is CASSQAGGAGANVLTF. The CDR3 region has the DNA TGCGCCAGCAGCCAAGCCGGGGGGGCTGGGGCCAACGTCCTGACTTTC.

The rearrangement joins TRBV27 to TRBJ2-1; TRBD2 agrees at 11 bases. Trimming at V came to 2 bases and at J to 9 bases, leaving 6 bases not matched to a gene. Germline V gives CDR1 MNHEY, CDR2 SMNVEV (reference sequence). CDR3 length: 15 residues. CDR3 bases: TGTGCCAGCAGTTTAGGACTAGCGGGCCCGAGTGAGCAGTTCTTC. Translated: CASSLGLAGPSEQFF.

This clonotype has a count of ten or more. V usage is TRBV12-3 or TRBV12-4 and J usage is TRBJ2-1; no firm D call. The CDR3 is 14 residues long. V lost 2 bases and J lost 5, with 10 bases in between. The CDR3 spells CASSLRTADNEQFF. The CDR3 coding sequence is TGTGCCAGCAGTTTAAGAACAGCAGACAATGAGCAGTTCTTC.

This clonotype has ten or more counts. The J gene is TRBJ2-7, the V gene TRBV28; unclear D gene. Between the trimmed V and J ends, which lost 5 bases and 0 bases, there was a span of 8 bases. The CDR3 loop spans 13 amino acids. Germline V gene data show CDR1 as MDHEN and CDR2 as SYDVKM. DNA of the CDR3: TGTGCCAGCAGTGAAGTTCCCTCCTACGAGCAGTACTTC. It translates to CASSEVPSYEQYF.

The chain employs TRBV19 and TRBJ2-6, with TRBD2 as a possible D gene (5 bases). This CDR3 region has 17 residues. The germline gives CDR1 LNHDA, CDR2 SQIVND (reference sequence). V dropped 3 bases and J dropped 4 bases, with 16 bases sitting between them. CDR3: CASSMGLIARGANVLTF. The DNA of the CDR3 is TGTGCCAGTAGTATGGGTCTCATAGCGAGAGGGGCCAACGTCCTGACTTTC.

The chain has TRBV6-5 and TRBJ1-1, with TRBD1 matching 7 bases. Germline V lookup: CDR1 MNHEY, CDR2 SVGAGI. CDR3 length: 14 amino acids. The ends lost 0 bases at V and 6 bases at J; junction bases unmatched: 4. The CDR3, as DNA: TGTGCCAGCAGTTACTCGAGCCAGGGGGCTGAAGCTTTCTTT. Protein sequence: CASSYSSQGAEAFF.

This clonotype was recorded a few times. The V gene is TRBV3-1, the J gene TRBJ2-7; the match to TRBD2 covers 14 bases. The germline V gene encodes CDR1 LGHDT and CDR2 YNNKEL (reference sequence). The CDR3 covers 16 residues. The trim removed 4 bases at V and 7 bases at J, leaving 9 bases unmatched. The CDR3 DNA is TGTGCCAGCAGCCCTACCGGGACTAGCGGGAGTCGGGAGCAGTACTTC. Its protein is CASSPTGTSGSREQYF.

Ten or more counts support this clonotype. The chain couples TRBV4-1 to TRBJ1-2; 12 nucleotides line up with TRBD1. The CDR3 totals 15 residues. Germline CDR1 reads MGHRA; CDR2 reads YSYEKL. Germline trimming cut 5 bases from V and 7 bases from J; bases unmatched to any gene: 8. The CDR3 region is CASSGRDRGLAGYTF. In nucleotides, the CDR3 is TGCGCCAGCAGCGGGAGGGACAGGGGGCTCGCTGGCTACACCTTC.

V and J are TRBV6-5 and TRBJ2-5, with D perhaps matching TRBD1 or TRBD2 (5 bases each). This CDR3 is built from 15 residues. Per germline, CDR1 MNHEY and CDR2 SVGAGI. Trimming removed 2 bases from V and 5 bases from J, with 15 bases in between. The CDR3 nucleotides read TGTGCCAGCAGTTACGGGGGAGCTTGGGGGGAGACCCAGTACTTC. Protein product: CASSYGGAWGETQYF.

This clonotype showed up many times. V and J are TRBV29-1 and TRBJ1-2; D not resolved. Germline V gene sequence: CDR1 SQVTM, CDR2 ANQGSEA. The germline V and J ends were trimmed by 2 bases and 4 bases, with 5 bases remaining between them. CDR3 length: 11 amino acids. The CDR3, as DNA: TGCAGCGTTGAATCGGGCTATGGCTACACCTTC. It specifies CSVESGYGYTF.

This clonotype turned up a few times. The chain has TRBV27 and TRBJ2-3, with TRBD2 matching over 10 bases. The germline V gene has CDR1 MNHEY and CDR2 SMNVEV (reference sequence). Trimming cost V 9 bases and J 1 base; bases outside gene matches: 7. The CDR3 sequence is 15 residues long. The DNA of the CDR3 is TGTGCCAGTCTCCAGCGGGGGGGGGGCACAGATACGCAGTATTTT. It translates to CASLQRGGGTDTQYF.

The gene calls are TRBV4-3 and TRBJ2-2, with a weak D call TRBD2 (5 bases). From germline, CDR1 is LGHNA and CDR2 YSLEER. V lost 1 base and J 5 bases, leaving 11 bases between the germline ends. This CDR3 region has 15 residues. DNA for the CDR3: TGCGCCAGCAGCCAAGTAGGCCAGCGGACCGGGGAGCTGTTTTTT. Protein sequence: CASSQVGQRTGELFF.

CDR3 loop: CASSFSEGAEAFF. The CDR3 nucleotides are TGTGCCAGCAGCTTCTCCGAGGGGGCTGAAGCTTTCTTT. The chain recombines TRBV5-4 with TRBJ1-1; tentatively, D is TRBD1 (6 bases). Trimming removed 2 bases from V and 6 bases from J, with 11 bases in between. Germline-derived CDR1 and CDR2 are SGHNT and YYREEE (reference sequence). CDR3 length equals 13 residues.